Shown below are 31 T cell receptor beta chains from a single sample sequenced in a study of blood T cell repertoires in COVID-19. Assay used: immunoSEQ multiplex PCR; TCRdb lists only in-frame clones, some missing. The sample records 300,000 or so clones, about 85% being singletons. What was sequenced was PBMCs or T cells enriched from blood (not recorded which). The receptors originated from a woman in her twenties or thirties who had recovered from COVID-19.

The chain couples TRBV5-1 to TRBJ1-2, with 9 bases matching TRBD1. Per the germline V gene, CDR1 is SGHRS and CDR2 is YFSETQ. The CDR3 contains 15 residues. With 1 base clipped from V and 2 bases from J, the junction kept 3 bases outside the gene matches. CDR3 region: CASSLTTGGNYGYTF. DNA of the CDR3: TGCGCCAGCAGCTTGACCACAGGGGGCAACTATGGCTACACCTTC.

The chain is built from TRBV7-9 and TRBJ1-2; TRBD1 agrees at 9 bases. Germline V lookup: CDR1 SEHNR, CDR2 FQNEAQ (reference sequence). The CDR3 has 16 residues. The V gene end was trimmed by 4 bases and the J gene end by 5 bases; junction bases not matched to a gene: 11. This CDR3 is CASSYSGTGNFYGYTF. The CDR3 coding sequence is TGTGCCAGCAGCTACTCCGGGACAGGGAACTTTTATGGCTACACCTTC.

The chain is built from TRBV5-1 and TRBJ2-2, with a tentative D call TRBD1 (5 bases). This CDR3 is 14 amino acids long. V was shortened by 2 bases and J by 4 bases, with 9 bases between the two germline ends. Germline values: CDR1 SGHRS, CDR2 YFSETQ. The CDR3 loop reads CASSLRQTTGELFF. CDR3 DNA: TGCGCCAGCAGCTTAAGACAGACCACCGGGGAGCTGTTTTTT.

The rearrangement joins TRBV7-3 to TRBJ1-1, with TRBD1 matching 9 bases. Germline V CDR1 and CDR2: SGHTA, FQGTGA. The V segment lost 1 base and the J segment 4 bases; nucleotides outside the gene matches: 1. The CDR3 covers 14 residues. The CDR3 region is CASSLRQGGTEAFF. In DNA, the CDR3 is TGTGCCAGCAGCTTAAGACAGGGGGGCACTGAAGCTTTCTTT.

The J gene is TRBJ1-5, the V gene TRBV27, with D possibly being TRBD1 (6 bases). Germline V gene data show CDR1 as MNHEY and CDR2 as SMNVEV (reference sequence). V was shortened by 6 bases and J by 4 bases, with 13 bases between the two germline ends. The CDR3 sequence is 14 residues long. Written as DNA, the CDR3 is TGTGCCAGCAGGTCGGCAGGGGCGAATCAGCCCCAGCATTTT. Translated: CASRSAGANQPQHF.

This sequence joins TRBV28 and TRBJ1-4, with 8 bases aligning to TRBD1. With V trimmed by 2 bases and J by 5 bases, 16 bases remained unmatched. Germline V gives CDR1 MDHEN, CDR2 SYDVKM. This CDR3 has 19 amino acids. Here the CDR3 reads CASSLRLRFLGQVNEKLFF. The DNA of the CDR3 is TGTGCCAGCAGTTTAAGATTGAGGTTTTTGGGACAGGTGAATGAAAAACTGTTTTTT.

This chain joins TRBV29-1 and TRBJ1-2; TRBD1 matches at 9 bases. V lost 5 bases and J lost 6; bases outside the gene matches: 7. The CDR3 sequence is 13 residues long. Germline V lookup: CDR1 SQVTM, CDR2 ANQGSEA. The CDR3 region is CSVLRDRDNGYTF. CDR3 bases: TGCAGCGTTCTCCGGGACAGGGACAATGGCTACACCTTC.

The rearrangement uses TRBV10-3 and TRBJ1-2; the D gene is possibly TRBD1 (6 bases). V dropped 7 bases and J dropped 8 bases, with 14 bases sitting between them. Germline V gene lookup returns CDR1 ENHRY and CDR2 SYGVKD. This CDR3 region has 12 residues. The CDR3 coding sequence is TGTGCCATCAAGCTAACAGGGATGGGCTACACCTTC. Amino acid sequence: CAIKLTGMGYTF.

In regard to this clone: The junction departs from the called germline gene at one end, perhaps through a read error. The CDR3 DNA sequence: TGCGCCAGCAGCAAAGAGGGCAGGGCCAACTATGGCTACACCTTC. Translating it yields CASSKEGRANYGYTF. The chain combines TRBV4-3 with TRBJ1-2, with a possible D match to TRBD1 (5 bases). Germline values: CDR1 LGHNA, CDR2 YSLEER. The CDR3 is 15 residues long.

With regard to this clone: A read error may account for a junction end that differs from germline. The chain has TRBV6-4 and TRBJ2-4; D call uncertain. Germline V gene sequence: CDR1 MRHNA, CDR2 SNTAGT. The length of the CDR3 is 13 residues. The CDR3 nucleotides are TGTGCCAGCAGTGACTCGGCCAAGAACATTCAGTACTTC. It specifies CASSDSAKNIQYF.

J is TRBJ2-3 and V is TRBV7-9; 12 bases agree with TRBD1. The germline V gene encodes CDR1 SEHNR and CDR2 FQNEAQ (reference sequence). Trimming removed 4 bases from V and 7 bases from J; junction bases left unmatched: 12. The CDR3 has 17 residues. DNA for the CDR3: TGTGCCAGCAGCTCGTATGAGCCGGGACAGGGGGCACATACGCAGTATTTT. This gives the protein CASSSYEPGQGAHTQYF. Full variable domain (remainder filled in from reference TRBV7-9 and TRBJ2-3): DTGVSQNPRHKITKRGQNVTFRCDPISEHNRLYWYRQTLGQGPEFLTYFQNEAQLEKSRLLSDRFSAERPKGSFSTLEIQRTEQGDSAMYLCASSSYEPGQGAHTQYFGPGTRLTVL.

This clone was counted once. CDR3 sequence: CASSSGDRGVEQYF. The CDR3 DNA follows: TGCGCCAGCAGCTCGGGGGACAGGGGTGTCGAGCAGTACTTC. This rearrangement joins TRBV5-1 to TRBJ2-7, with TRBD1 matching over 10 bases. The CDR3 sequence is 14 residues long. The junction had 6 bases not matched to a gene; V was cut back by 3 bases and J by 6 bases. CDR1 and CDR2 (germline): SGHRS, YFSETQ.

The chain employs TRBV10-3 and TRBJ2-7, with TRBD1 identical over 7 bases. The CDR3 loop spans 14 amino acids. CDR1 is ENHRY, CDR2 SYGVKD, per germline. Trimming took 10 bases from V and 2 from J; bases not matched to a gene: 11. For the CDR3, the DNA is TGTGCCACAACACCGGGACAGATAACCTACGAGCAGTACTTC. This encodes CATTPGQITYEQYF.

This clone was counted a single time. V gene TRBV5-6 combines with J gene TRBJ1-2; TRBD1 agrees at 9 bases. The length of the CDR3 is 16 residues. The germline V gene has CDR1 SGHDT and CDR2 YYEEEE. Trimming cost V 4 bases and J 5 bases; bases outside gene matches: 12. The CDR3 loop is CASSPSGTGKGYGYTF. CDR3 bases: TGTGCCAGCAGCCCCTCCGGGACAGGGAAAGGGTATGGCTACACCTTC.

J is TRBJ1-1 and V is TRBV9, with D possibly TRBD1 on 6 matching bases. Germline loops: CDR1 SGDLS, CDR2 YYNGEE. Trimming took off 2 bases at V and 1 base at J, with 12 bases between the two ends. The CDR3 covers 15 residues. The CDR3 region is CASSVSQGANTEAFF. The CDR3 nucleotides read TGTGCCAGCAGCGTTTCACAGGGTGCGAACACTGAAGCTTTCTTT.

V usage is TRBV5-1 and J usage is TRBJ2-3, with 9 positions matching TRBD2. Germline trimming cut 4 bases from V and 5 bases from J; bases unmatched to any gene: 5. The CDR3 covers 14 residues. Germline lookup yields CDR1 SGHRS and CDR2 YFSETQ. The CDR3 DNA follows: TGCGCCAGCAGCGGCGGGGGGGCGAGAGATACGCAGTATTTT. It encodes CASSGGGARDTQYF.

The V gene is TRBV11-2, the J gene TRBJ1-4; no firm D call. The V gene's germline CDR1 is SGHAT and CDR2 FQNNGV. There are 17 residues in the CDR3. V lost 0 bases and J 0 bases, leaving 11 bases between the germline ends. The CDR3 sequence is CASSLDIDFPTNEKLFF. The CDR3 DNA follows: TGTGCCAGCAGCTTAGATATAGATTTTCCAACTAATGAAAAACTGTTTTTT.

This chain links TRBV19 with TRBJ1-1, with 9 bases lining up with TRBD1. There are 14 residues in the CDR3. V shed 6 bases and J 3 bases; nucleotides not matched to a gene: 5. Germline-derived CDR1 and CDR2 are LNHDA and SQIVND (reference sequence). CDR3 in DNA: TGTGCCAGTAGGGTACAGGGGGCTGACACTGAAGCTTTCTTT. Translation gives CASRVQGADTEAFF.

V is TRBV6-5 and J is TRBJ1-1; D is possibly TRBD1 (5 bases). V was pared by 6 bases and J by 5 bases, with 16 bases between. This CDR3 has 14 amino acids. The germline CDR1 and CDR2 sequences are MNHEY and SVGAGI. This CDR3 reads CASSSGQGRTEAFF. CDR3 bases: TGTGCCAGCAGCTCCGGACAAGGGAGGACTGAAGCTTTCTTT.

Comment on this clone: Other nucleotide sequences in the sample specify the same CDR3. This sequence joins TRBV5-1 and TRBJ1-5, with D possibly matching TRBD1 (6 bases). The ends were cut back, 3 bases at V and 2 bases at J, with 9 bases in the middle. The V gene's germline CDR1 is SGHRS and CDR2 YFSETQ. The length of the CDR3 is 14 residues. The CDR3 spells CASSSGGGNQPQHF. The DNA of the CDR3 is TGCGCCAGCAGCTCGGGGGGCGGCAATCAGCCCCAGCATTTT.

This chain joins TRBV19 and TRBJ1-1; 8 bases fit TRBD1. This CDR3 is 13 amino acids long. Trimming at V came to 10 bases and at J to 1 base, leaving 5 bases not matched to a gene. Germline assignment: CDR1 LNHDA and CDR2 SQIVND (reference sequence). The CDR3, as DNA: TGTGCCACCGCCACAGGGGGGAACACTGAAGCTTTCTTT. Amino acid sequence: CATATGGNTEAFF.

The chain couples TRBV5-1 to TRBJ2-5; 7 bases align to TRBD1. This CDR3 is built from 15 residues. Germline V gene lookup returns CDR1 SGHRS and CDR2 YFSETQ. V dropped 4 bases and J dropped 3; count of bases not matched to a gene: 9. CDR3 protein: CASSPGQSLKETQYF. Here the CDR3 DNA reads TGCGCCAGCAGCCCGGGACAGTCGTTGAAAGAGACCCAGTACTTC.

This chain joins TRBV5-7 and TRBJ1-1; 9 positions agree with TRBD1. TRBV5-7 is an ORF, and what it does is uncertain. This CDR3 region has 15 residues. Trimming took 0 bases from V and 5 from J; bases not matched to a gene: 5. The CDR3 DNA sequence: TGTGCCAGCAGCTTGGATAGGACAGGGGAAACTGAAGCTTTCTTT. This gives the protein CASSLDRTGETEAFF.

V is TRBV10-3 and J is TRBJ1-1, with TRBD1 matching 7 bases. CDR3 length: 14 residues. J lost 0 bases, V lost 10 bases, and 8 bases had no gene match. Germline assignment: CDR1 ENHRY and CDR2 SYGVKD. The CDR3 DNA follows: TGTGCCACAGAGAACAGGGGTTTGAACACTGAAGCTTTCTTT. Its translation is CATENRGLNTEAFF.

The J gene is TRBJ1-2, the V gene TRBV3-1 (or the pseudogene TRBV3-2); 8 nucleotides line up with TRBD1. V dropped 5 bases and J dropped 4; count of bases not matched to a gene: 6. Looked up from germline, CDR1 is LGHDT and CDR2 is YNNKEL (reference sequence). The length of the CDR3 is 14 residues. The CDR3 loop is CASSSRDRPYGYTF. CDR3 sequence (DNA): TGTGCCAGCAGCAGCCGGGACAGGCCCTATGGCTACACCTTC.

The rearrangement links TRBV4-2 to TRBJ2-5; 8 bases fit TRBD1. Germline V gives CDR1 LGHNA, CDR2 YNFKEQ. The CDR3 consists of 14 residues. The ends lost 9 bases at V and 3 bases at J; junction bases unmatched: 9. CDR3 coding DNA: TGTGCCAGGGGACAGGCGGAAAGAGAAGAGACCCAGTACTTC. It encodes CARGQAEREETQYF.

The V and J genes are TRBV4-3 and TRBJ2-1; D gene ambiguous. The CDR3 covers 15 residues. V lost 0 bases to trimming and J lost 5 bases, with 11 bases between them. Germline CDR1 and CDR2: LGHNA and YSLEER. The CDR3: CASSQDWRRNNEQFF. DNA for the CDR3: TGCGCCAGCAGCCAAGATTGGCGGCGGAACAATGAGCAGTTCTTC.

The gene calls are TRBV12-3 or TRBV12-4 and TRBJ2-7; unclear D gene. Deletions cut 1 base from V and 2 bases from J, with 6 bases between. The CDR3 has 13 amino acids. The CDR3 is CASSLDRTYEQYF. The CDR3 DNA reads TGTGCCAGCAGTTTAGACAGAACCTACGAGCAGTACTTC.

The chain employs TRBV18 and TRBJ2-7, with 9 bases identical to TRBD1. Germline V gene data show CDR1 as KGHSH and CDR2 as LQKENI. The CDR3 has 15 residues. With V trimmed by 1 base and J by 2 bases, 3 bases remained unmatched. The CDR3 DNA reads TGTGCCAGCTCACCACTCGGGGACAGGGCCTACGAGCAGTACTTC. Protein sequence: CASSPLGDRAYEQYF.

The J gene is TRBJ2-3, the V gene TRBV3-1 (or the pseudogene TRBV3-2); 7 bases align to TRBD2. The CDR3 contains 16 residues. Germline V gene lookup returns CDR1 LGHDT and CDR2 YNNKEL (reference sequence). The V and J ends lost 4 bases and 0 bases, in that order; junction bases with no gene match: 7. Here the CDR3 reads CASSPLAPASTDTQYF. As DNA, the CDR3 is TGTGCCAGCAGCCCACTAGCGCCCGCTAGCACAGATACGCAGTATTTT.

The chain has TRBV7-9 and TRBJ1-1; no clear D gene. The CDR3 runs 16 residues. With 5 bases removed from V and 0 bases from J, the gap between germline ends came to 16 bases. Germline CDR1 reads SEHNR; CDR2 reads FQNEAQ (reference sequence). This CDR3 is CASSPRGGQVNTEAFF. The CDR3 DNA sequence: TGTGCCAGCAGCCCGCGGGGTGGGCAGGTGAACACTGAAGCTTTCTTT.